This is a list of T cell receptor beta chains from one sample in a study of shared T cell receptors in the human thymus. Using immunoSEQ multiplex PCR, the repertoire was profiled, and TCRdb retains in-frame clones only, with some absent. The data contain 700,000 to 750,000 clones, approximately 83% of them singletons. The data were also submitted as part of a second study, on human thymus T cells.

Sequencing input: thymocytes. These receptors were obtained from a girl under three years old with a congenital heart defect. CDR3s include the opening cysteine and the closing phenylalanine or tryptophan. Each record gives: D gene, clone size, V gene, J gene, CDR3 protein, CDR3 DNA. The D gene is left open where the match is weak. Rows give clone size only sometimes, using once, few, many, or a class for an expanded clone.

d_call: TRBD1; clone_size: once; v_call: TRBV11-1; j_call: TRBJ2-7; cdr3_aa: CASSSTRDRPYEQYF; cdr3_nt: TGTGCCAGCAGCTCTACCCGGGACAGGCCCTACGAGCAGTACTTC
d_call: -; clone_size: -; v_call: TRBV7-9; j_call: TRBJ1-6; cdr3_aa: CASSFPRGSSPYNSPLHF; cdr3_nt: TGTGCCAGCAGCTTCCCCCGGGGGTCAAGCCCTTATAATTCACCCCTCCACTTT
d_call: -; clone_size: -; v_call: TRBV7-2; j_call: TRBJ1-1; cdr3_aa: CASLWRGKNTEAFF; cdr3_nt: TGTGCCAGCCTCTGGCGGGGTAAGAACACTGAAGCTTTCTTT
d_call: TRBD2; clone_size: few; v_call: TRBV14; j_call: TRBJ2-5; cdr3_aa: CASSQAGLAKETQYF; cdr3_nt: TGTGCCAGCAGCCAAGCGGGACTAGCCAAAGAGACCCAGTACTTC
d_call: -; clone_size: -; v_call: TRBV19; j_call: TRBJ1-2; cdr3_aa: CASSIPHYYYTF; cdr3_nt: TGTGCCAGTAGTATACCCCACTACTACTACACCTTC
d_call: TRBD1; clone_size: -; v_call: TRBV7-9; j_call: TRBJ1-2; cdr3_aa: CASSLPGQGRYYGYTF; cdr3_nt: TGTGCCAGCAGCTTGCCCGGACAGGGTCGATACTATGGCTACACCTTC
d_call: -; clone_size: -; v_call: TRBV6-5; j_call: TRBJ2-6; cdr3_aa: CAATGSGANVLTF; cdr3_nt: TGTGCCGCTACAGGGTCTGGGGCCAACGTCCTGACTTTC
d_call: TRBD1; clone_size: -; v_call: TRBV4-3; j_call: TRBJ1-3; cdr3_aa: CASSQTGVGNTIYF; cdr3_nt: TGCGCCAGCAGCCAAACAGGGGTTGGAAACACCATATATTTT
d_call: -; clone_size: -; v_call: TRBV5-4; j_call: TRBJ2-5; cdr3_aa: CASSLMSGCGTQYF; cdr3_nt: TGTGCCAGCAGCTTGATGTCGGGATGCGGGACCCAGTACTTC
d_call: -; clone_size: once; v_call: TRBV27; j_call: TRBJ2-1; cdr3_aa: CASSPGVLSSYNEQFF; cdr3_nt: TGTGCCAGCAGTCCAGGGGTCTTAAGCTCCTACAATGAGCAGTTCTTC
d_call: -; clone_size: -; v_call: TRBV6-5; j_call: TRBJ1-1; cdr3_aa: CASSYSRDRRGTEAFF; cdr3_nt: TGTGCCAGCAGTTACTCCCGCGACAGGAGAGGGACTGAAGCTTTCTTT
d_call: TRBD1; clone_size: -; v_call: TRBV4-1; j_call: TRBJ1-6; cdr3_aa: CASSQGPFDRDGSPLHF; cdr3_nt: TGCGCCAGCAGCCAAGGCCCATTTGACAGGGACGGCTCACCCCTCCACTTT
d_call: -; clone_size: -; v_call: TRBV7-9; j_call: TRBJ1-1; cdr3_aa: CASSPRNTEAFF; cdr3_nt: TGTGCCAGCAGCCCGCGGAACACTGAAGCTTTCTTT
d_call: -; clone_size: -; v_call: TRBV11-2; j_call: TRBJ2-3; cdr3_aa: CASSNTGYGTDTQYF; cdr3_nt: TGTGCCAGCAGCAACACAGGTTACGGCACAGATACGCAGTATTTT
d_call: TRBD1; clone_size: -; v_call: TRBV11-2; j_call: TRBJ1-6; cdr3_aa: CASSLDCGTADSPLHF; cdr3_nt: TGTGCCAGCAGCTTAGACTGCGGGACAGCCGATTCACCCCTCCACTTT
d_call: TRBD1; clone_size: -; v_call: TRBV11-1; j_call: TRBJ1-1; cdr3_aa: CASSLGGQGRMNTEAFF; cdr3_nt: TGTGCCAGCAGCTTAGGAGGACAGGGTAGGATGAACACTGAAGCTTTCTTT
d_call: TRBD1; clone_size: -; v_call: TRBV7-9; j_call: TRBJ1-3; cdr3_aa: CASSPTGGAGNTIYF; cdr3_nt: TGTGCCAGCAGCCCGACAGGGGGTGCGGGAAACACCATATATTTT
d_call: -; clone_size: -; v_call: TRBV18; j_call: TRBJ2-7; cdr3_aa: CASSLGDSYEQYF; cdr3_nt: TGTGCCAGCTCACTCGGAGACTCCTACGAGCAGTACTTC
d_call: -; clone_size: once; v_call: TRBV19; j_call: TRBJ1-2; cdr3_aa: CASSFREANYGYTF; cdr3_nt: TGTGCCAGTAGTTTCCGGGAGGCTAACTATGGCTACACCTTC
d_call: TRBD2; clone_size: -; v_call: TRBV7-6; j_call: TRBJ2-1; cdr3_aa: CASTAPGLQTTSYNEQFF; cdr3_nt: TGTGCCAGCACCGCGCCGGGACTACAAACCACCTCCTACAATGAGCAGTTCTTC
d_call: -; clone_size: -; v_call: TRBV6-6; j_call: TRBJ1-2; cdr3_aa: CASNGRRGAGEGYTF; cdr3_nt: TGTGCCAGCAACGGTCGGCGGGGGGCAGGTGAGGGCTACACCTTC
d_call: -; clone_size: -; v_call: TRBV19; j_call: TRBJ1-4; cdr3_aa: CASTENFSVTTNEKLFF; cdr3_nt: TGTGCCAGTACGGAGAATTTCAGCGTTACAACTAATGAAAAACTGTTTTTT
d_call: -; clone_size: -; v_call: TRBV2; j_call: TRBJ1-2; cdr3_aa: CASSAGSDGYTF; cdr3_nt: TGTGCCAGCAGTGCAGGGTCTGATGGCTACACCTTC
d_call: -; clone_size: -; v_call: TRBV5-1; j_call: TRBJ2-5; cdr3_aa: CASSLDPRGLGETQYF; cdr3_nt: TGCGCCAGCAGCTTGGATCCCCGGGGTTTGGGAGAGACCCAGTACTTC
d_call: TRBD1; clone_size: once; v_call: TRBV5-4; j_call: TRBJ2-1; cdr3_aa: CASSVRALRISGTGINEQFF; cdr3_nt: TGTGCCAGCAGCGTCCGAGCCTTACGAATCTCCGGGACAGGGATAAATGAGCAGTTCTTC
d_call: TRBD2; clone_size: -; v_call: TRBV11-2; j_call: TRBJ2-3; cdr3_aa: CASSFRLAADTQYF; cdr3_nt: TGTGCCAGCAGCTTCAGACTAGCCGCAGATACGCAGTATTTT
d_call: -; clone_size: once; v_call: TRBV9; j_call: TRBJ1-6; cdr3_aa: CASSSPDSDNSPLHF; cdr3_nt: TGTGCCAGCAGCAGCCCGGACAGCGATAATTCACCCCTCCACTTT
d_call: TRBD2; clone_size: -; v_call: TRBV11-2; j_call: TRBJ2-7; cdr3_aa: CASSPSTGRGDLREDEQYF; cdr3_nt: TGTGCCAGCAGCCCATCAACCGGGCGGGGGGACTTACGAGAAGACGAGCAGTACTTC
d_call: -; clone_size: -; v_call: TRBV19; j_call: TRBJ1-1; cdr3_aa: CASSLNGGDYTEAFF; cdr3_nt: TGTGCCAGTAGCCTTAACGGGGGTGATTACACTGAAGCTTTCTTT
d_call: TRBD1; clone_size: -; v_call: TRBV14; j_call: TRBJ2-1; cdr3_aa: CASSHLWTGTSSYNEQFF; cdr3_nt: TGTGCCAGCAGCCACCTATGGACAGGGACGAGCTCCTACAATGAGCAGTTCTTC
d_call: -; clone_size: -; v_call: TRBV10-3; j_call: TRBJ1-1; cdr3_aa: CAISESSRGGTEAFF; cdr3_nt: TGTGCCATCAGTGAGTCCTCTAGGGGAGGCACTGAAGCTTTCTTT
d_call: -; clone_size: once; v_call: TRBV11-2; j_call: TRBJ1-3; cdr3_aa: CASSTRQPGAGNTIYF; cdr3_nt: TGTGCCAGCAGCACACGACAACCCGGCGCTGGAAACACCATATATTTT
d_call: -; clone_size: once; v_call: TRBV5-1; j_call: TRBJ1-2; cdr3_aa: CASSCGQRGYTF; cdr3_nt: TGCGCCAGCAGCTGCGGACAGCGTGGCTACACCTTC
d_call: -; clone_size: -; v_call: TRBV4-1; j_call: TRBJ1-1; cdr3_aa: CASSQSIQGRSPEAFF; cdr3_nt: TGCGCCAGCAGCCAATCTATACAGGGAAGGAGTCCTGAAGCTTTCTTT